This is a list of T cell receptor beta chains from one sample in a study of shared clonotypes between healthy human individuals. The repertoire was sequenced with immunoSEQ multiplex PCR; TCRdb's copy has only in-frame clones and lacks some. The sample has just over 2,000,000 clones; roughly 94% are singletons. Sequences were obtained from naive CD4+ T cells sorted from blood. All receptors come from a man between 18 and 29 years old in good health. The CDR3 runs from the conserved cysteine through the conserved F or W. Each record gives: J gene, clone size, V gene, CDR3 protein. The size field is filled for only some rows; it gives once, few, many or a size class.

J gene: TRBJ1-5; clone size: NA; V gene: TRBV7-8; CDR3 protein: CASSLEGQGLDQPQHF
J gene: TRBJ2-1; clone size: once; V gene: TRBV6-4; CDR3 protein: CASSDQGLKQFF
J gene: TRBJ2-7; clone size: NA; V gene: TRBV9; CDR3 protein: CASSPGTSSYEQYF
J gene: TRBJ2-2; clone size: NA; V gene: TRBV10-3; CDR3 protein: CATTSSGERDTGELFF
J gene: TRBJ2-1; clone size: NA; V gene: TRBV5-6; CDR3 protein: CASSLLSDSSYNEQFF
J gene: TRBJ2-7; clone size: NA; V gene: TRBV5-1; CDR3 protein: CASSLDAVSYEQYF
J gene: TRBJ2-7; clone size: NA; V gene: TRBV18; CDR3 protein: CASSPRQGLGNEQYF
J gene: TRBJ2-7; clone size: NA; V gene: TRBV30; CDR3 protein: CAWSPGTAYEQYF
J gene: TRBJ2-2; clone size: NA; V gene: TRBV4-1; CDR3 protein: CASSQGSGGLGTGELFF
J gene: TRBJ1-3; clone size: NA; V gene: TRBV28; CDR3 protein: CASSLTGGRNTIYF
J gene: TRBJ1-1; clone size: NA; V gene: TRBV30; CDR3 protein: CAWSVQGTEAFF
J gene: TRBJ2-5; clone size: NA; V gene: TRBV7-2; CDR3 protein: CASSLDYSSGRKETQYF
J gene: TRBJ2-5; clone size: NA; V gene: TRBV2; CDR3 protein: CASSGIQETQYF
J gene: TRBJ2-1; clone size: NA; V gene: TRBV27; CDR3 protein: CASSLDRGLYNEQFF
J gene: TRBJ2-2; clone size: once; V gene: TRBV2; CDR3 protein: CASSVGVQNTGELFF
J gene: TRBJ2-5; clone size: NA; V gene: TRBV6-1; CDR3 protein: CASSKRGQETQYF
J gene: TRBJ1-3; clone size: NA; V gene: TRBV2; CDR3 protein: CASSDRSSGNTIYF
J gene: TRBJ2-5; clone size: NA; V gene: TRBV15; CDR3 protein: CATSREELGGQWTQYF
J gene: TRBJ2-2; clone size: NA; V gene: TRBV6-5; CDR3 protein: CASSYDNTGELFF
J gene: TRBJ2-1; clone size: NA; V gene: TRBV6-5; CDR3 protein: CASSWTSGAGYNEQFF
J gene: TRBJ2-3; clone size: NA; V gene: TRBV7-6; CDR3 protein: CASSLPLGVAGRTDTQYF
J gene: TRBJ1-1; clone size: NA; V gene: TRBV28; CDR3 protein: CASNSQGPNTEAFF
J gene: TRBJ1-5; clone size: NA; V gene: TRBV4-3; CDR3 protein: CASSQEYETGYDQPQHF
J gene: TRBJ1-1; clone size: NA; V gene: TRBV11-2; CDR3 protein: CASSLAGTMNTEAFF
J gene: TRBJ2-1; clone size: NA; V gene: TRBV5-1; CDR3 protein: CASTLDNEQFF
J gene: TRBJ2-7; clone size: once; V gene: TRBV5-6; CDR3 protein: CASSLEGYEQYF
J gene: TRBJ1-2; clone size: NA; V gene: TRBV30; CDR3 protein: CAWTSWSGYGYTF
J gene: TRBJ2-5; clone size: once; V gene: TRBV2; CDR3 protein: CASSFIQGAWETQYF